Included here is one T cell receptor (beta chain) sequence, with context. The antigen is unknown. TCRdb reprocessed the 5' RACE reads with MiXCR, giving one entry per CDR3 protein. The repertoire holds about 810,000 distinct CDR3 sequences, with about 12% as singletons. Germline values: CDR1 LNHDA, CDR2 SQIVND (reference sequence). The V end was cut by 1 base, the J end by 7 bases, with 14 bases between. The CDR3 is 15 residues long. Healthy Caucasians made up all donors. The source of the sample is a study of identical twins. Study conclusions and caveats: Twins showed weaker excess sharing in their beta out-of-frame sequences. Potential partial confounding of zero-insertion analyses by invariant MAIT and iNKT cells was noted.

The same data also contributed to another study, on yellow fever vaccine responses in identical twins.

The genes are TRBV19 and TRBJ1-5; TRBD1 might be the D (5 bases). The sequence was collected from a woman under 30 in good health. The specimen sequenced was PBMCs. The CDR3 region is CASSIGSRVKQPQHF. The CDR3 DNA is TGTGCCAGTAGTATAGGGTCCAGGGTAAAGCAGCCCCAGCATTTT.